This TCR beta chain emerged from a study of vaccination effects on CD4 cells after COVID-19. Expansion with viral peptide pools was applied to antigen-specific CD4+ T cells by the ViraFEST assay prior to sequencing. Culture proceeded for approximately nine days, and CD4+ T cells were then isolated. Vaccine recipients lacked prior SARS-CoV-2 infection and had negative nucleocapsid antibodies. PBMC were cultured at a few million per well with 9 to 10 IU/ml IL-2 and 9.5 to 10 ug/ml peptides. Study results and caveats: Few convalescent patients were studied, and early post-infection samples were lacking. Clones induced by infection and by vaccine showed marked clonal contraction late after vaccination.

Of note for this clone: The antigen remains undetermined.

Germline lookup yields CDR1 SGHTA and CDR2 FQGTGA. The CDR3 sequence is 19 residues long. Losses at the gene ends were 5 bases for V and 0 bases for J; bases not matched to a gene: 10. Clones were sequenced by immunoSEQ multiplex PCR, and TCRdb holds only the in-frame ones, with some missing. The sample has 20,000 to 25,000 clones, around 74% seen once. This receptor was identified in a human donor who received a COVID-19 vaccine. The chain recombines TRBV7-3 with TRBJ2-2; the match to TRBD2 covers 12 bases. The sequences come from CD4+ T cells from PBMCs cultured with HCoV-NL63 spike peptides, collected before COVID-19 vaccination. Here the CDR3 DNA reads TGTGCCAGCAGCCCCAAGGGCCTAGCGGGGGGGCCGAACACCGGGGAGCTGTTTTTT. Residues: CASSPKGLAGGPNTGELFF. Based on the CDR3 plus reference TRBV7-3 and TRBJ2-2, the full variable domain is GAGVSQTPSNKVTEKGKYVELRCDPISGHTALYWYRQSLGQGPEFLIYFQGTGAADDSGLPNDRFFAVRPEGSVSTLKIQRTERGDSAVYLCASSPKGLAGGPNTGELFFGEGSRLTVL.